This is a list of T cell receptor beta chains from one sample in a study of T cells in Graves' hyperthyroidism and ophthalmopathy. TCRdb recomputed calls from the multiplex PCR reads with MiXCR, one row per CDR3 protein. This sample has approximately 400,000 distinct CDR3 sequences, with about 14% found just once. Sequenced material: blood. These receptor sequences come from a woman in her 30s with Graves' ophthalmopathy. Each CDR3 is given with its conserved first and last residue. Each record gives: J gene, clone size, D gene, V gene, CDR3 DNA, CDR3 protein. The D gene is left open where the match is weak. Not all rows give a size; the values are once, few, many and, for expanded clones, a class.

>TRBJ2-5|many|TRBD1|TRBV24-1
TGTGCCACCAGTGATCCGAAGCCGACAGGGGACGTGTTGGAGACCCAGTACTTC
CATSDPKPTGDVLETQYF
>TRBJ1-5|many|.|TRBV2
TGTGCCAGCAGTAAAGAACAGCTCCAGCATTTT
CASSKEQLQHF
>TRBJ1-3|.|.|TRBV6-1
TGTGCCAGCAAACCTTGGGGAGAGGGTGAGCCTGGAAACACCATATATTTT
CASKPWGEGEPGNTIYF
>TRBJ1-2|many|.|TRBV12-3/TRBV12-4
TGTGCCAGCAGGGGATCCGGATCAGGGGAGACAAACTATGGCTACACCTTC
CASRGSGSGETNYGYTF
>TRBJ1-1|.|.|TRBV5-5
TGTGCCAGCAGCTTGTTCGGGGGATCTACTGAAGCTTTCTTT
CASSLFGGSTEAFF
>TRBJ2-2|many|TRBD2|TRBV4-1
TGCGCCACCGGACTAGCGGGGGCTTATCCCGGGGAGCTGTTTTTT
CATGLAGAYPGELFF
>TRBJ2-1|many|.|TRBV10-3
TGTGCCATCAGTGCGGCGTTCGGGGAAAGGGAGCCCACGGTCGATGAGCAGTTCTTC
CAISAAFGEREPTVDEQFF
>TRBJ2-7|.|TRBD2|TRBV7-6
TGTGCCAGCAGCCCGGAACTAGCGGGGGGCCACGAGCAGTACTTC
CASSPELAGGHEQYF
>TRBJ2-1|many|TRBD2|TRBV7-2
TGTGCCAGCAGCTTATTAGGCGGGGGGGTGTTGGATGAGCAGTTCTTC
CASSLLGGGVLDEQFF
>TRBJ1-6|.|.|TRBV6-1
TGTGCCAGCAGTGAAGAGGATTCCTATAATTCACCCCTCCACTTT
CASSEEDSYNSPLHF
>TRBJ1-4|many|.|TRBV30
TGTGCCTGGAGTGGGCCCGACTTAAATGAAAAACTGTTTTTT
CAWSGPDLNEKLFF
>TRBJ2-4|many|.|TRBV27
TGTGCCAGCAGTCCCCTGACAGGAACGGGCGCCAAAAACATTCAGTACTTC
CASSPLTGTGAKNIQYF
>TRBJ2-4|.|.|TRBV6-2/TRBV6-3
TGTGCCAGCGGCCGGAAAAACATTCAGTACTTC
CASGRKNIQYF
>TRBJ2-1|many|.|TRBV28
TGTGCCAGCAGTTTGCGACGGGGCTCCTACAATGAGCAGTTCTTC
CASSLRRGSYNEQFF
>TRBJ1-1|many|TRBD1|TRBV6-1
TGTGCCAGCAGCCAAGGGACAGGGGGGCCTCGGGTCACTGAAGCTTTCTTT
CASSQGTGGPRVTEAFF
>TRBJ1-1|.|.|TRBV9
TGTGCCAGCAGCGTAGGGGGGGGTAGCACTGAAGCTTTCTTT
CASSVGGGSTEAFF
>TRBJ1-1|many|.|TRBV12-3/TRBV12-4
TGTGCCAGCAGTCCGAGAGAGGAGGAAGGCACTGAAGCTTTCTTT
CASSPREEEGTEAFF
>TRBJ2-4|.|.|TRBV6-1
TGTGCCAGCTCCTGGAACATTCAGTACTTC
CASSWNIQYF
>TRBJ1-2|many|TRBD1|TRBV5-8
TGTGCCAGCAGCTTCTTGACAGGGTATGGCTACACCTTC
CASSFLTGYGYTF
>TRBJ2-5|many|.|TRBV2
TGTGCCAGCAGTGAATATTGGACAGAACAAGAGACCCAGTACTTC
CASSEYWTEQETQYF
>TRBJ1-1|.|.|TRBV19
TGTGCCAGTAGCAACCAGATGATCCCCAAGAACACTGAAGCTTTCTTT
CASSNQMIPKNTEAFF
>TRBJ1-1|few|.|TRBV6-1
TGTGCCAGCATCCGTTACGGCGGGCACACTGAAGCTTTCTTT
CASIRYGGHTEAFF
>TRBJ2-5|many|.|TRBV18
TGTGCCAGCTCTCTGGGGTGGGGCGAAGAGACCCAGTACTTC
CASSLGWGEETQYF